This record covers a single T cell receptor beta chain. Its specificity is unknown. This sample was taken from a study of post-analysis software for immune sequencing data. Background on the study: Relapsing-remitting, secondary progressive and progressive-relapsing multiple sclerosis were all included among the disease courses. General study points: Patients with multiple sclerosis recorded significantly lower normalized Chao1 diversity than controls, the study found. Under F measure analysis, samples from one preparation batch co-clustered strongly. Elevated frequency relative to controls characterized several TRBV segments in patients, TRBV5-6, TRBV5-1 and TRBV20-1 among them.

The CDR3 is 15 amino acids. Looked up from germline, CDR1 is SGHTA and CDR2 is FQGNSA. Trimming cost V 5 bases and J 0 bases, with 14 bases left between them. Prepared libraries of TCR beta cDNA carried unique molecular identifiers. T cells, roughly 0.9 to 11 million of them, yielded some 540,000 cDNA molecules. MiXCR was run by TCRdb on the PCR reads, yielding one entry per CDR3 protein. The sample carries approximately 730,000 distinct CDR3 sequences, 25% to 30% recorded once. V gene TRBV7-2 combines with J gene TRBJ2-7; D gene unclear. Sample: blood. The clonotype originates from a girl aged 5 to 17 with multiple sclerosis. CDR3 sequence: CASSPLASSSYEQYF. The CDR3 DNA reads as TGTGCCAGCAGCCCCCTCGCGTCGAGCTCCTACGAGCAGTACTTC.